Below, 26 T cell receptor beta chains from the same sample are listed, as sequenced in a study of T-cell reconstitution after alpha-beta-depleted transplantation in children. During its preparation, the TCRbeta library received unique molecular identifiers. TCRdb re-called the PCR reads through MiXCR, storing one row per CDR3 protein. The sample includes 600,000 or so distinct CDR3 sequences, under 30% of them seen just once. Source: PBMCs, mostly from graft donor cells, taken 360 days after TCRalphabeta/CD19-depleted stem cell transplant. Receptors were obtained from a boy younger than two who had a stem cell transplant for acute myeloid leukemia, so the T cells may come from the graft donor.

This clonotype was counted at least ten times. The V gene is TRBV20-1, the J gene TRBJ2-1, with 7 positions matching TRBD2. CDR3 length: 18 amino acids. From germline, CDR1 is DFQATT and CDR2 SNEGSKA (reference sequence). V was pared by 6 bases and J by 3 bases, with 20 bases of the junction left unmatched. The CDR3 region has the DNA TGCAGTGCCGGCCACCCCCCCTCCCCCAGCGGGGACTACAATGAGCAGTTCTTC. Its protein is CSAGHPPSPSGDYNEQFF.

This clonotype was seen a handful of times. V is TRBV29-1 and J is TRBJ2-3; D is perhaps TRBD1 (5 bases). V gave up 4 bases and J gave up 4 bases, with 12 bases separating them. CDR3 size: 13 residues. Germline V CDR1 and CDR2: SQVTM, ANQGSEA. In DNA, the CDR3 is TGCAGCGTTGGGTCTAGGGGCGCAGATACGCAGTATTTT. Its protein is CSVGSRGADTQYF.

This clonotype was detected only a few times. This may be a read error: a much more frequent sequence differs by one nucleotide. The chain carries TRBV20-1 and TRBJ2-3; 9 nucleotides line up with TRBD2. The CDR3 totals 14 residues. The J segment lost 1 base and the V segment lost 6 bases, leaving 5 bases of the junction unmatched. The germline V gene has CDR1 DFQATT and CDR2 SNEGSKA (reference sequence). CDR3 region: CSATGTSRTDTQYF. For the CDR3, the DNA is TGCAGTGCCACCGGGACTAGCCGCACAGATACGCAGTATTTT.

This clonotype has just a few counts. The rearrangement joins TRBV6-5 to TRBJ2-2; D gene ambiguous. The CDR3 has 11 residues. CDR1 and CDR2 from the germline V gene are MNHEY and SVGAGI. V was pared by 10 bases and J by 4 bases, with 7 bases between. The CDR3 sequence is CAIRGTGELFF. CDR3 coding DNA: TGTGCCATCCGAGGCACCGGGGAGCTGTTTTTT.

This chain connects TRBV7-9 to TRBJ2-7; D is perhaps TRBD1 or TRBD2 (6 bases each). The CDR3 is 14 amino acids. Germline CDR1 is SEHNR and CDR2 is FQNEAQ (reference sequence). V gave up 1 base and J gave up 5 bases, with 12 bases separating them. The CDR3, as DNA: TGTGCCAGCAGCTTAGGCAGGGGACTTAACGAGCAGTACGTC. Encoded protein: CASSLGRGLNEQYV.

This sequence joins TRBV4-3 and TRBJ2-7; 10 bases fit TRBD1. The CDR3 extends over 16 amino acids. V gave up 3 bases and J gave up 2 bases; unmatched junction bases: 7. Germline V lookup: CDR1 LGHNA, CDR2 YSLEER. In DNA, the CDR3 is TGCGCCAGCAGCCACGCACCGGGACAGGGGCCCTACGAGCAGTACTTC. Translating it yields CASSHAPGQGPYEQYF.

This sequence joins TRBV7-6 and TRBJ2-7; D might be TRBD2 (6 bases). This CDR3 is 15 amino acids long. The germline V gene has CDR1 SGHVS and CDR2 FNYEAQ. The germline V and J ends were trimmed by 1 base and 1 base, with 11 bases remaining between them. Here the CDR3 reads CASSLEEGPSYEQYF. Here the CDR3 DNA reads TGTGCCAGCAGCTTAGAGGAGGGGCCTTCCTACGAGCAGTACTTC.

This clonotype was recorded many times. The chain has TRBV19 and TRBJ2-2; D remains unclear. Germline assignment: CDR1 LNHDA and CDR2 SQIVND (reference sequence). The V and J ends lost 7 bases and 0 bases respectively, with 6 bases between them. The CDR3 consists of 13 residues. In DNA form, the CDR3 reads TGTGCCAGTAAGGCCACGAACACCGGGGAGCTGTTTTTT. This gives the protein CASKATNTGELFF.

This clonotype has just a few counts. This chain joins TRBV7-2 and TRBJ2-7; TRBD2 aligns across 9 bases. The V and J ends lost 1 base and 4 bases, in that order; junction bases with no gene match: 14. From germline, CDR1 is SGHTA and CDR2 FQGNSA. The CDR3 extends over 18 amino acids. The CDR3 DNA sequence: TGTGCCAGCAGCTTAGGGCTAGCGGGGAGTTATCCGAAGTACGAGCAGTACTTC. This sequence encodes CASSLGLAGSYPKYEQYF.

This rearrangement joins TRBV18 to TRBJ2-3; 8 bases are a match to TRBD2. The CDR3 spans 14 residues. Unmatched junction bases numbered 8, after V lost 8 bases and J lost 4 bases. Germline V gene lookup returns CDR1 KGHSH and CDR2 LQKENI. CDR3 region: CASPNAGGADTQYF. CDR3 nucleotide sequence: TGTGCCAGCCCTAACGCGGGGGGAGCAGATACGCAGTATTTT.

This clonotype came up a few times. The V call is TRBV20-1, the J call TRBJ2-5; a weak D match, TRBD2 (6 bases). Germline V lookup: CDR1 DFQATT, CDR2 SNEGSKA (reference sequence). This CDR3 contains 14 residues. The V and J ends lost 6 bases and 1 base respectively, with 15 bases between them. The CDR3 loop is CSADVSGLQETQYF. Written as DNA, the CDR3 is TGCAGTGCGGACGTTAGCGGTCTCCAAGAGACCCAGTACTTC.

Points on this clonotype: A much more abundant neighbour one base away suggests this may be a read error. V and J are TRBV6-1 and TRBJ2-1; 13 nucleotides match TRBD2. V was clipped by 8 bases and J by 6 bases; unmatched bases: 1. Per germline, CDR1 MNHNS and CDR2 SASEGT. This CDR3 region has 13 residues. CDR3 coding DNA: TGTGCCAGCCGGACTAGCGGGGGCAATGAGCAGTTCTTC. This translates into CASRTSGGNEQFF.

This clonotype has more than one count but fewer than ten. The gene calls are TRBV24-1 and TRBJ2-3, with 9 nucleotides matching TRBD2. Losses at the gene ends were 12 bases for V and 2 bases for J; bases not matched to a gene: 17. CDR3 size: 17 residues. In germline, CDR1 is KGHDR, CDR2 SFDVKD. The CDR3 loop reads CAPGGGANNIPTDTQYF. The CDR3 nucleotides read TGTGCCCCAGGCGGGGGGGCTAATAATATTCCCACAGATACGCAGTATTTT.

Ten or more counts support this clonotype. The rearrangement joins TRBV7-2 to TRBJ1-5; D possibly corresponds to TRBD1 (5 bases). This CDR3 is 16 amino acids long. Deletions cut 5 bases from V and 0 bases from J, with 14 bases between. CDR1 and CDR2 from the germline V gene are SGHTA and FQGNSA. The CDR3 spells CASSRQGPRSNQPQHF. The DNA of the CDR3 is TGTGCCAGCAGCCGTCAGGGTCCCCGTAGCAATCAGCCCCAGCATTTT.

Many counts were recorded for this clonotype. CDR3 DNA sequence: TGCAGTGCCCGGGGCACAGATACGCAGTATTTT. Protein sequence: CSARGTDTQYF. The chain carries TRBV20-1 and TRBJ2-3; D is unclear. Trimming took 6 bases from V and 1 from J, leaving 5 bases between them. The CDR3 extends over 11 amino acids. Germline values: CDR1 DFQATT, CDR2 SNEGSKA (reference sequence).

The chain links TRBV23-1 to TRBJ2-7; 7 nucleotides line up with TRBD2. TRBV23-1 is flagged as an ORF with uncertain function. With V trimmed by 4 bases and J by 3 bases, 15 bases remained unmatched. CDR3 length: 17 residues. Written as DNA, the CDR3 is TGCGCCAGCAGTCGCAACGTAACTGGAGGGGACTACTACGAGCAGTACGTC. It specifies CASSRNVTGGDYYEQYV.

This clonotype was counted only a few times. The chain recombines TRBV6-2 or TRBV6-3 with TRBJ2-7; TRBD2 is a possible D gene (5 bases). Trimming removed 5 bases at V and 1 base at J, with 27 bases between. The CDR3 has 19 residues. CDR1 and CDR2 (germline): MNHEY, SVGEGT. The CDR3 DNA sequence: TGTGCCAGCAGTCCGGAAGGTGGGAGAGAGACTATCCGGTCCTACGAGCAGTACTTC. Translating gives CASSPEGGRETIRSYEQYF.

This CDR3 reads CASRISGVQDTQYF. CDR3 sequence (DNA): TGTGCCAGCAGAATTAGCGGGGTGCAAGATACGCAGTATTTT. The V and J genes are TRBV6-1 and TRBJ2-3, with 8 bases fitting TRBD2. This CDR3 has 14 amino acids. J was trimmed by 5 bases and V by 6 bases; bases with no gene match: 7. Per the germline V gene, CDR1 is MNHNS and CDR2 is SASEGT.

The CDR3 reads CSAYYSGGYTF. DNA of the CDR3: TGCAGTGCTTACTACAGCGGTGGCTACACCTTC. This chain joins TRBV20-1 and TRBJ1-2; D is unresolved. The CDR3 totals 11 residues. CDR1 is DFQATT and CDR2 is SNEGSKA in the germline V gene (reference sequence). Trimming removed 5 bases at V and 7 bases at J, with 11 bases between.

This clonotype was detected many times. V usage is TRBV5-5 and J usage is TRBJ2-2; the D is unclear. V was shortened by 3 bases and J by 7 bases, with 7 bases between the two germline ends. The CDR3 totals 12 residues. Germline V CDR1 and CDR2: SGHKS, YYEKEE (reference sequence). CDR3 sequence (DNA): TGTGCCAGCAGCTCCTGGGACGGGGAGCTGTTTTTT. Its protein product is CASSSWDGELFF. Combining the CDR3 with reference TRBV5-5 and TRBJ2-2 gives the whole variable domain DAGVTQSPTHLIKTRGQQVTLRCSPISGHKSVSWYQQVLGQGPQFIFQYYEKEERGRGNFPDRFSARQFPNYSSELNVNALLLGDSALYLCASSSWDGELFFGEGSRLTVL.

This clonotype was seen a handful of times. The chain combines TRBV5-1 with TRBJ1-4, with D hard to call. The ends were cut back, 7 bases at V and 5 bases at J, with 12 bases in the middle. The CDR3 is 13 residues long. Germline V gives CDR1 SGHRS, CDR2 YFSETQ. The CDR3: CASGSDMNEKLFF. The DNA for the CDR3 is TGCGCCAGCGGAAGCGACATGAATGAAAAACTGTTTTTT.

The rearrangement joins TRBV18 to TRBJ2-1, with D tentatively TRBD1 (5 bases). V gave up 0 bases and J gave up 2 bases, with 11 bases separating them. This CDR3 is built from 16 residues. CDR1 and CDR2 (germline): KGHSH, LQKENI. The CDR3 is CASSPPDTTTYNEQFF. CDR3 DNA sequence: TGTGCCAGCTCACCACCGGACACTACGACCTACAATGAGCAGTTCTTC. Variable domain in full (rest from reference TRBV18 and TRBJ2-1): NAGVMQNPRHLVRRRGQEARLRCSPMKGHSHVYWYRQLPEEGLKFMVYLQKENIIDESGMPKERFSAEFPKEGPSILRIQQVVRGDSAAYFCASSPPDTTTYNEQFFGPGTRLTVL.

In nucleotides, the CDR3 is TGTGCCAGCTCCGAGGCCGGGACAGGACCCTACAATGAGCAGTTCTTC. It specifies CASSEAGTGPYNEQFF. This chain connects TRBV11-2 to TRBJ2-1; TRBD1 agrees at 8 bases. The CDR3 extends over 16 amino acids. The V and J ends lost 8 bases and 2 bases, in that order; junction bases with no gene match: 11. Germline V gene lookup returns CDR1 SGHAT and CDR2 FQNNGV. The whole variable domain, filled in from reference TRBV11-2 and TRBJ2-1, reads EAGVAQSPRYKIIEKRQSVAFWCNPISGHATLYWYQQILGQGPKLLIQFQNNGVVDDSQLPKDRFSAERLKGVDSTLKIQPAKLEDSAVYLCASSEAGTGPYNEQFFGPGTRLTVL.

The table lists this clonotype with a few counts. The chain couples TRBV20-1 to TRBJ2-2; 7 nucleotides line up with TRBD1. V shed 3 bases and J 4 bases; nucleotides not matched to a gene: 8. The CDR3 is made up of 15 amino acids. The V gene's germline CDR1 is DFQATT and CDR2 SNEGSKA (reference sequence). DNA for the CDR3: TGCAGTGCTAGGAGTCTTAGACAGGGCACCGGGGAGCTGTTTTTT. Its translation: CSARSLRQGTGELFF.

There are many counts of this clonotype. The V call is TRBV6-5, the J call TRBJ2-2; D not resolved. The length of the CDR3 is 16 residues. Germline V CDR1 and CDR2: MNHEY, SVGAGI. V was cut by 2 bases and J by 0 bases, with 10 bases left in between. The CDR3 nucleotides are TGTGCCAGCAGTTACCGCACCCCGACGAACACCGGGGAGCTGTTTTTT. It is translated as CASSYRTPTNTGELFF.

V is TRBV4-3 and J is TRBJ2-1, with 7 bases aligning to TRBD2. The CDR3 extends over 18 amino acids. Per germline, CDR1 LGHNA and CDR2 YSLEER. The trim removed 0 bases at V and 2 bases at J, leaving 10 bases unmatched. The chain's CDR3 is CASSQDVGRGFAYNEQFF. CDR3 nucleotides: TGCGCCAGCAGCCAAGATGTAGGGCGGGGGTTCGCCTACAATGAGCAGTTCTTC.